This TCR beta chain was profiled in a study of cytomegalovirus exposure and HLA in healthy donors. Study-level findings and limits: Further analysis was carried out later, and it showed several of the most significant clusters appearing linked to common viral pathogens. Clonal expansion, a later analysis showed, was greater in HLA-associated TCR beta chains than in equally common others. For most TCR beta V segments, an earlier analysis put the productive rate at about 87% or about 30% of the time. One variant, a missense change in DCLRE1C, was linked in a later analysis to TCR beta V- and J-gene trimming.

Details on this clone: The antigen is unknown.

The PCR contained 60 Vbeta and 13 Jbeta primers. TCRdb's table, derived via immunoSEQ multiplex PCR, lists solely in-frame clones and lacks some. The sample yields 150,000 to 160,000 clones, about 70% seen once. This CDR3 contains 14 residues. V gave up 4 bases and J gave up 4 bases, with 14 bases separating them. Germline CDR1 reads SGHRS; CDR2 reads YFSETQ. Sample: PBMCs. This clonotype was sampled from a man aged 18 to 29 in good health and CMV-seronegative. V is TRBV5-1 and J is TRBJ1-2; D uncertain. CDR3 protein: CASSESRASYGYTF. CDR3 bases: TGCGCCAGCAGCGAGTCGAGGGCTAGCTATGGCTACACCTTC.